Each of the 7 T cell receptor beta chains below was sequenced from the same sample in a study of T cell repertoires in cytomegalovirus infection. Their specific antigens are unknown. TCRdb reprocessed the reads with MiXCR, giving one entry per CDR3 protein. The table has some 350,000 distinct CDR3 sequences, approximately 32% seen once; the top ten hold 20%. Sequencing was performed on cultured PBMCs, taken from culture after CMV antigen stimulation. The receptor set was obtained from a human donor in good health (CMV status not recorded). Some clones in this sample may be carry-over from other donors' samples.

The chain combines TRBV12-3 or TRBV12-4 with TRBJ2-1, with 9 bases fitting TRBD2. Trimming cost V 6 bases and J 5 bases; bases outside gene matches: 8. The CDR3 is 15 residues long. CDR3 in DNA: TGTGCCAGCAGCCCCATAGCGGGGGAAAACAATGAGCAGTTCTTC. It specifies CASSPIAGENNEQFF.

At least ten counts were recorded for this clonotype. The chain joins TRBV7-2 to TRBJ2-3; D ambiguous. Germline lookup yields CDR1 SGHTA and CDR2 FQGNSA. The CDR3 covers 14 residues. V was cut by 3 bases and J by 2 bases, with 9 bases left in between. CDR3 DNA: TGTGCCAGCAGCTTTGGGAAAAACACAGATACGCAGTATTTT. Protein product: CASSFGKNTDTQYF.

This clonotype was picked up many times. J is TRBJ2-7 and V is TRBV12-3 or TRBV12-4, with D uncertain. V lost 2 bases, J lost 5 bases, and 7 bases lay in between. The CDR3 loop spans 12 amino acids. CDR3 coding DNA: TGTGCCAGCAGTTTATTGGGCAACGAGCAGTACTTC. Protein: CASSLLGNEQYF.

This chain links TRBV7-8 with TRBJ1-5; D call uncertain. Germline V gene sequence: CDR1 SGHVS, CDR2 FQNEAQ. V was pared by 6 bases and J by 0 bases, with 9 bases between. The length of the CDR3 is 14 residues. DNA for the CDR3: TGTGCCAGCAGTATACACGTTAGCAATCAGCCCCAGCATTTT. As protein: CASSIHVSNQPQHF.

Only a few counts were recorded for this clonotype. The chain uses TRBV11-2 and TRBJ1-6; D is unclear. V lost 0 bases and J 13 bases, leaving 7 bases between the germline ends. Germline CDR1 and CDR2: SGHAT and FQNNGV. This CDR3 is 12 amino acids long. In DNA form, the CDR3 reads TGTGCCAGCAGCTTAGAGATTCCCCCCCTCCACTTT. Translated, it gives CASSLEIPPLHF. Together with reference TRBV11-2 and TRBJ1-6, the CDR3 gives the full variable domain: EAGVAQSPRYKIIEKRQSVAFWCNPISGHATLYWYQQILGQGPKLLIQFQNNGVVDDSQLPKDRFSAERLKGVDSTLKIQPAKLEDSAVYLCASSLEIPPLHFGNGTRLTVT.

The chain couples TRBV30 to TRBJ2-1; TRBD2 agrees at 9 bases. CDR3 length: 17 amino acids. Germline V CDR1 and CDR2: GTSNPN, SVGIG (reference sequence). The junction had 14 bases not matched to a gene; V was cut back by 4 bases and J by 4 bases. The CDR3 bases are TGTGCCTGGAAAATACGCTATAGCGGGAGTATTTACAATGAGCAGTTCTTC. It codes for CAWKIRYSGSIYNEQFF.

This clonotype has only a few counts. The chain links TRBV19 to TRBJ1-1, with a weak D call TRBD1 (6 bases). Germline-derived CDR1 and CDR2 are LNHDA and SQIVND (reference sequence). Trimming removed 5 bases at V and 1 base at J, with 20 bases between. CDR3 length: 17 residues. CDR3 nucleotides: TGTGCCAGTAGTCCCTCGGGCTGGGGGCGCGGGAACACTGAAGCTTTCTTT. Its translation is CASSPSGWGRGNTEAFF.